This paragraph covers one TCR beta chain sequence. The ends were cut back, 4 bases at V and 5 bases at J, with 12 bases in the middle. The CDR3 sequence is 14 residues long. Per the germline V gene, CDR1 is SNHLY and CDR2 is FYNNEI. This entry is derived from a study of blood T cell repertoires in COVID-19. About the research overall: Sources were T cells, B-cell-depleted T cells, or PBMCs; the material itself was cDNA or gDNA.

Assay used: immunoSEQ multiplex PCR; TCRdb lists only in-frame clones, some missing. The table has fewer than 400,000 clones, roughly 90% seen once. This TCR derives from a man aged 60 to 75 who had recovered from COVID-19. Sequenced input: PBMCs or T cells enriched from blood (not recorded which). This chain joins TRBV2 and TRBJ1-5; D not resolved. CDR3 in amino acids: CASSVGSKDQPQHF. In DNA, the CDR3 is TGTGCCAGCAGTGTGGGCAGTAAGGATCAGCCCCAGCATTTT.